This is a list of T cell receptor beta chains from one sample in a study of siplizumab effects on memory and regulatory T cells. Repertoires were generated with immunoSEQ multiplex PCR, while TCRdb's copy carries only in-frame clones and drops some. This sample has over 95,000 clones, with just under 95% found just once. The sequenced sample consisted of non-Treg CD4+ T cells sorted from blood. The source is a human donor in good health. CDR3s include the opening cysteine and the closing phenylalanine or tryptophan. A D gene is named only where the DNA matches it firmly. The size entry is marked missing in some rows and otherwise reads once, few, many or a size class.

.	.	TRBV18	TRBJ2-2	TGTGCCAGCTCAACCCGGACAACGAACACCGGGGAGCTGTTTTTT	CASSTRTTNTGELFF
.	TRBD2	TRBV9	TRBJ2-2	TGTGCCAGCAGCCCGCGGGGGGACGTGAACACCGGGGAGCTGTTTTTT	CASSPRGDVNTGELFF
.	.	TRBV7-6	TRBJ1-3	TGTGCCAGCAGCTTACCCCAGGAAAGCTCTGGAAACACCATATATTTT	CASSLPQESSGNTIYF
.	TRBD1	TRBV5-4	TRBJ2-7	TGTGCCAGCAGCTTGGCCCCCCAGACAGGGGCCGAGCAGTACTTC	CASSLAPQTGAEQYF
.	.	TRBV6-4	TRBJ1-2	TGTGCCAGCAGTGACCCTGAACAGGGATACTATGGCTACACCTTC	CASSDPEQGYYGYTF
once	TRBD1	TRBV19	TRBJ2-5	TGTGCCAGTAGTACCGGGACAGCGAGTGAGACCCAGTACTTC	CASSTGTASETQYF
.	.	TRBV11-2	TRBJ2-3	TGTGCCAGCAGCTTAGTAGCGAGCACAGATACGCAGTATTTT	CASSLVASTDTQYF
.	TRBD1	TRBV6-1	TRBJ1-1	TGTGCCAGCAGAGGACAGGAAGGGGAGTTCTTT	CASRGQEGEFF
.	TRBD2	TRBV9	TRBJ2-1	TGTGCCAGCAGCGTAGCTGGTAGCGGGGGGGCCTATGACTACAATGAGCAGTTCTTC	CASSVAGSGGAYDYNEQFF
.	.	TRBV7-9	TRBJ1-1	TGTGCCAGCAGCTTAACCCTCGAGGCGGGGAGGGCTGAAGCTTTCTTT	CASSLTLEAGRAEAFF
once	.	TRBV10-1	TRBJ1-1	TGCGCCAGCAGTGAGTCGCCCGGCTTAATGAACACTGAAGCTTTCTTT	CASSESPGLMNTEAFF
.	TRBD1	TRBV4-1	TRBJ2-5	TGCGCCAGCAGCCTTGCCGAGGACAGGGAATACCAAGAGACCCAGTACTTC	CASSLAEDREYQETQYF
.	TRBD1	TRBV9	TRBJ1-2	TGTGCCAGCAGCGCCCTTGGGACAGGGGACTATGGCTACACCTTC	CASSALGTGDYGYTF
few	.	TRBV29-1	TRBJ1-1	TGCAGCGTTGGGGGCCTAAAGAGCACTGAAGCTTTCTTT	CSVGGLKSTEAFF
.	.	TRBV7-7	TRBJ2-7	TGTGCCAGCAGCTTCGGTTTCAGGGAACTCTACGAGCAGTACTTC	CASSFGFRELYEQYF
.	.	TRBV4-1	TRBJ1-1	TGCGCCAGCAGCCAAGATGGGGGGTCCGCAAACCGAGATGAAGCTTTCTTT	CASSQDGGSANRDEAFF
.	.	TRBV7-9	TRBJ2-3	TGTGCCAGCACCACGTGGGGGGCGCTCACAGATACGCAGTATTTT	CASTTWGALTDTQYF
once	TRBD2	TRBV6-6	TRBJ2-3	TGTGCCAGCAGTTACTCCGGGGGGGCTTTGCCGTTTACGCAGTATTTT	CASSYSGGALPFTQYF
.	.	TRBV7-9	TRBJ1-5	TGTGCCAGCAGCTTAGATGGGGGGGTTAGCAATCAGCCCCAGCATTTT	CASSLDGGVSNQPQHF
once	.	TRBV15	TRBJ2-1	TGTGCCACCAGCAGCCCGATCGGGAATGAGCAGTTCTTC	CATSSPIGNEQFF
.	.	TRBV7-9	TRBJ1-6	TGTGCCAGCAGCAAAACGGATAATTCACCCCTCCACTTT	CASSKTDNSPLHF
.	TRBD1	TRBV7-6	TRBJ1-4	TGTGCCAGCAGCTTAGCGAGAGGACAGGGGTTGGGAAAACTGTTTTTT	CASSLARGQGLGKLFF
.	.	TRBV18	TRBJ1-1	TGTGCCAGCTCTACTGGGGGGGCCCCTGAAGCTTTCTTT	CASSTGGAPEAFF
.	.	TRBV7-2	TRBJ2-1	TGTGCCAGCAGCTTAGAAGGGGGGGCCTATGAGCAGTTCTTC	CASSLEGGAYEQFF
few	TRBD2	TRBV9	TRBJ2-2	TGTGCCAGCAGCGTAGGACTAGCGGCCGGGGAGCTGTTTTTT	CASSVGLAAGELFF
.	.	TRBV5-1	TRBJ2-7	TGCGCCAGCAGCTTCGTGGGGTACGAGCAGTACTTC	CASSFVGYEQYF
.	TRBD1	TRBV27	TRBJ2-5	TGTGCCAGCAGTACAACCGCGGGGACAGGGGCTCAAGAGACCCAGTACTTC	CASSTTAGTGAQETQYF
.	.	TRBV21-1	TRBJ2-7	TGTGCCAGCAGCAAAGTCGCTGCGTCCTCTATACTTGGTGGGCCAGAAGCCTACGAGCAGTACTTC	CASSKVAASSILGGPEAYEQYF
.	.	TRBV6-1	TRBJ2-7	TGTGCCAGCAGAGAAGACAGGTCCCTCCCCTACGAGCAGTACTTC	CASREDRSLPYEQYF
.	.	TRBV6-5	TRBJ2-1	TGTGCCAGCAGTTCCATTCGGACAGACAATGAGCAGTTCTTC	CASSSIRTDNEQFF
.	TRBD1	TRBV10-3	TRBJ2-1	TGTGCCATCAGTGCCTCCCGGGACAGGGGAAAGAATGAGCAGTTCTTC	CAISASRDRGKNEQFF
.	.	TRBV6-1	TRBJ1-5	TGTGCCAGCAGTGTCGGACTCACCGGGGAAAATCAGCCCCAGCATTTT	CASSVGLTGENQPQHF
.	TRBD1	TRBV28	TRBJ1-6	TGTGCCAGCAGTCTTTCGGGACAGGGACGTTTGGCACCCCTCCACTTT	CASSLSGQGRLAPLHF
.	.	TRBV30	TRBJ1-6	TGTGCCTGGGGACGACAGCGGAGCTTGGGAAATAATTCACCCCTCCACTTT	CAWGRQRSLGNNSPLHF
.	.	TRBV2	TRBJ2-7	TGTGCCAGCAGTGTCGGCGAGCAGTACTTC	CASSVGEQYF
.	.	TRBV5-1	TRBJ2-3	TGCGCCAGCAGCTTGGGATTAGCGGTGGGGGATACGCAGTATTTT	CASSLGLAVGDTQYF
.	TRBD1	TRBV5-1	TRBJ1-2	TGCGCCAGCAGCTCAAAGGACAGGGGAAACTATGGCTACACCTTC	CASSSKDRGNYGYTF
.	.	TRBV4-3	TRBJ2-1	TGCGCCAGCAGCCAAGATCGGAGGGGGACCTACAATGAGCAGTTCTTC	CASSQDRRGTYNEQFF
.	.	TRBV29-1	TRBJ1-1	TGCAGCGTTGAAGGTCATGTGGTAGGCACTGAAGCTTTCTTT	CSVEGHVVGTEAFF
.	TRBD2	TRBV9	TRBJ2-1	TGTGCCAGCAGCGGAGGGACTAGCGGTTTGGGTGAGCAGTTCTTC	CASSGGTSGLGEQFF
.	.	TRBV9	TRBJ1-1	TGTGCCAGCTCGGAGGGAAACACTGAAGCTTTCTTT	CASSEGNTEAFF
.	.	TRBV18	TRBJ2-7	TGTGCCAGCTCACCCTCTAGCTATGAGCAGTACTTC	CASSPSSYEQYF
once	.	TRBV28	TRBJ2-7	TGTGCCAGCAGTTTAAACACTCCCTACGAGCAGTACTTC	CASSLNTPYEQYF
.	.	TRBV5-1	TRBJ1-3	TGCGCCAGCAGCTTGGGAAGTAACTCTGGAAACACCATATATTTT	CASSLGSNSGNTIYF
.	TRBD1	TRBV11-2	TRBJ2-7	TGTGCCAGCAGCTTACAGGGGGCTCAGTACTTC	CASSLQGAQYF
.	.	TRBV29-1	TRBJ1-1	TGCAGCGTCCAGGACGGCGCGGGCACTGAAGCTTTCTTT	CSVQDGAGTEAFF
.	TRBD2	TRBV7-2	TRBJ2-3	TGTGCCAGCAGCTCCCCTAGCGGGGGAGATACGCAGTATTTT	CASSSPSGGDTQYF
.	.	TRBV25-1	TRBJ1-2	TGTGCCAGCAGTCCTCGAGGGAGCCGCTATGGCTACACCTTC	CASSPRGSRYGYTF
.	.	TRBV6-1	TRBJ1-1	TGTGCCAGCAGACTTACAGGCCCCACTGAAGCTTTCTTT	CASRLTGPTEAFF
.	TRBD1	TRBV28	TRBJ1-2	TGTGCCAGCAGTCCACCTGGGACAGGCCGCTATGGCTACACCTTC	CASSPPGTGRYGYTF
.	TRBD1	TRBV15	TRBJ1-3	TGTGCCACCAGCAGGGCTCCCCGACAGGGAACGAACACCATATATTTT	CATSRAPRQGTNTIYF
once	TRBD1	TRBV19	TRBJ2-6	TGTGCCAGTACCCTAGGGACAGGGGATCCAGGGGCCAACGTCCTGACTTTC	CASTLGTGDPGANVLTF
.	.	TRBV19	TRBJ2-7	TGTGCCAGCCGGAGCATGGCAGGGATACCCTACGAGCAGTACTTC	CASRSMAGIPYEQYF